This TCR beta chain was obtained from a study of OX40 agonist ivuxolimab in advanced cancers. General study findings and limits: With doses of 0.1-3.0 mg/kg, partial responders showed among the lowest clonal expansion. Averaged across samples, CD8+ T cells carried more expanded clones than CD4+ did.

Patients were ruled out by autoimmune disease history or systemic immunosuppression. Worth noting for this clone: Its antigen remains unidentified.

Some clones are missing from TCRdb's copy, which holds only in-frame ones; the method was immunoSEQ multiplex PCR. The sample has tens of thousands of clones, approximately 90% seen once. Trimming at V came to 4 bases and at J to 4 bases, leaving 2 bases not matched to a gene. The CDR3 contains 13 residues. Germline CDR1 is SNHLY and CDR2 is FYNNEI. V gene TRBV2 combines with J gene TRBJ2-7; 9 nucleotides agree with TRBD1. This TCR derives from an adult with an advanced solid tumor such as melanoma, head and neck, liver or kidney cancer. The sequences come from CD4+ or CD8+ T cells sorted from blood, collected in a trial of the OX40 agonist ivuxolimab. In DNA form, the CDR3 reads TGTGCCAGCAGTGGACAGGGGGGTTACGAGCAGTACTTC. Its translation: CASSGQGGYEQYF.